This T cell receptor beta chain was retrieved from a study of blood T cells in healthy people across ages (dated by TCRdb to between 2015 and 2016). In terms of the full investigation: In model experiments, template switching captured roughly one uniquely barcoded TCR beta cDNA molecule for every two T cells. Using deep sequencing normalized with unique cDNA molecular identifiers, the study measured how TCR beta repertoire diversity changes with age. The donors were divided into four age groups: young (average around 16 years), middle-aged (about 40), aged (approximately 59) and long-lived (roughly 82). To avoid experimental bias, donors of different ages were spread randomly across the sequencing lanes. Two additional independent replicas of 1 million unique cDNA reads from the same blood draw were analyzed for two donors (one aged 18 to 30 and one aged 80 or older).

Measured from the cysteine to the phenylalanine, the CDR3 is 16 residues long. The retained sequence is limited to the CDR3, 48 bases, with the frame set at the first base. The CDR1 and CDR2 encoded by the germline V gene are SGHTA and FQGNSA. The germline V end is reduced by 4 bases and the J end by 4 bases; junction bases left unmatched: 7. In regard to this clonotype: Its specific antigen is unknown. Nothing much larger sits one base from this clone, and base qualities are not available.

The 39 donors, aged about 6 to 95 years, were systemically healthy Caucasian individuals from Russia. Each donor gave ten milliliters of peripheral blood, collected into EDTA-treated Vacutainer tubes. PBMCs were isolated by Ficoll-Paque density-gradient centrifugation, with at least 7 million obtained per sample. Total RNA, at least 5.5 micrograms per sample, was extracted from PBMCs with Trizol reagent. For every donor, flow cytometry on a PBMC aliquot measured the percentage of naive CD45RAhigh/CD27high T cells. The investigation overall reported the following: Observed TCR beta diversity correlated strongly with the percentage of naive T cells measured by flow cytometry. The long-lived group showed more naive CD4+ T cells, fewer expanded clones and increased TCR diversity than the aged group, suggesting age selection. As age increased, observed TCR beta diversity per million T cells dropped in a roughly linear way, and a significant reduction was already evident by age around 41. Donor CMV infection status was unknown, potentially confounding age-related changes in expanded clonotypes. Total diversity estimates from one million sequenced T cells were considered lower bounds and underestimates. Conclusive comparison of naive and antigen-experienced compartments was prevented by the profiling of bulk unsorted PBMCs.

The library was generated by 5' RACE. The reads were generated on an Illumina HiSeq 2500. A second PCR of roughly 7 to 11 cycles was performed with a sample-barcoded 5' primer and a J-beta primer mix. Each TCR beta cDNA molecule received a unique molecular identifier from a template-switch 5' adaptor carrying 12 random nucleotides. Each sample yielded at least 2.5 million CDR3-containing paired-end reads. First-strand cDNA was synthesized from all RNA with the Mint cDNA synthesis kit, primed by a TRBC-specific oligonucleotide. Following uracil-DNA glycosylase treatment, a first 18-cycle PCR with universal primers M1SS and BC2_uni_R was performed on all cDNA. Per the source publication's procedure: Each sample was normalized by randomly selecting 1 million high-quality reads, each carrying a distinct molecular identifier. Instead of being binned into consensus sequences, reads with shared molecular identifiers were discarded. CDR3 identification, clonotype clustering and error correction used MiTCR with a Q25 quality threshold and the strictest error-elimination algorithm. A nonparametric unseen species model with Euler transformation was used to estimate lower-bound total TCR beta diversity. Clones were called with MiXCR by TCRdb after fastp trimmed the public reads at Q25, and only in-frame beta chains were retained. CDR3 protein duplicates are merged, each entry listing the most common genes and DNA. These V and J calls originate from TCRdb's pipeline instead of the authors' own analysis. This sample gives approximately 1.5 million distinct CDR3 sequences in total; roughly 43% of them show up just once. 4% of the sample is taken by the ten largest.

This receptor was identified in a woman between 18 and 29 years old in good health. The specimen was blood. The receptor chain draws on TRBV7-2 and TRBJ2-3; TRBD2 agrees with 11 junctional bases. The CDR3 is CASSSLAGGQADTQYF. The DNA is TGTGCCAGCAGCTCCTTAGCGGGGGGGCAAGCAGATACGCAGTATTTT.